This T cell receptor (beta chain) is from a study of blood T cell repertoires in COVID-19. About the research overall: The analysed material was cDNA or gDNA that came from T cells, B-cell-depleted T cells, or PBMCs.

CDR1 and CDR2 from the germline V gene are MGHRA and YSYEKL. With 3 bases removed from V and 2 bases from J, the gap between germline ends came to 14 bases. This CDR3 comprises 15 residues. Authors' data handling: Amplification with reference gene primers provided the estimates of nucleated cell counts. The data were produced by immunoSEQ multiplex PCR, yet TCRdb's version contains in-frame clones alone and is incomplete. The D gene and trimming were derived from the DNA, and the V and J assignments and clone size from that table. Of approximately 250,000 clones listed, approximately 86% are singletons.

Material for sequencing was peripheral blood. The J gene is TRBJ2-7, the V gene TRBV4-1, with D tentatively TRBD1 (5 bases). The TCR was taken from a man aged 25-45 years with active or convalescent COVID-19. CDR3 sequence: CASSHDVDSTYEQYF. The CDR3 DNA reads as TGCGCCAGCAGCCATGATGTCGACAGCACCTACGAGCAGTACTTC.